Following are 27 T cell receptor beta chains from one sample sequenced in a study of a mutant IDH1 vaccine in newly diagnosed glioma. Repertoires were generated with immunoSEQ multiplex PCR, while TCRdb's copy carries only in-frame clones and drops some. The sample holds about 68,000 clones, 84% seen once. Documented time point: week 35, safety follow-up. In every dose of vaccine, 300 ug of mutant IDH1 20-mer peptide was given alongside topical imiquimod. No antigen is known for these receptors. The sample in question was PBMCs, obtained from a glioma patient whose treatment included an IDH1 peptide vaccine. The receptors stem from a man younger than 35 with glioma.

The chain has TRBV10-1 and TRBJ2-1; 8 positions agree with TRBD1. J lost 6 bases, V lost 4 bases, and 8 bases had no gene match. Germline V gene sequence: CDR1 WNHNN, CDR2 SYGVQD (reference sequence). CDR3 length: 15 amino acids. This CDR3 is CASSGSWDRFNEQFF. For the CDR3, the DNA is TGCGCCAGCAGTGGTAGCTGGGACAGGTTCAATGAGCAGTTCTTC.

This clone has just a few counts. V and J are TRBV5-8 and TRBJ1-5, with D possibly being TRBD1 (6 bases). Trimming pared 4 bases from V and 3 bases from J, leaving 17 bases between. The CDR3 is 16 residues long. Per germline, CDR1 SGHTS and CDR2 YDEGEE. The CDR3, as DNA: TGTGCCAGCAGCGCAACAGGGTGGGCCAACAATCAGCCCCAGCATTTT. It encodes CASSATGWANNQPQHF.

The chain joins TRBV5-1 to TRBJ2-6, with D possibly TRBD2 on 6 matching bases. Trimming took 4 bases from V and 0 from J, leaving 11 bases between them. Germline V gene data show CDR1 as SGHRS and CDR2 as YFSETQ. The CDR3 totals 16 residues. CDR3 sequence (DNA): TGCGCCAGCAGCCCCCACGGGGGCTCTGGGGCCAACGTCCTGACTTTC. Translating gives CASSPHGGSGANVLTF.

The rearrangement links TRBV6-5 to TRBJ1-2; tentatively, D is TRBD1 (5 bases). The CDR3 is made up of 13 amino acids. The germline CDR1 and CDR2 sequences are MNHEY and SVGAGI. The V end was cut by 2 bases, the J end by 4 bases, with 8 bases between. The CDR3 sequence is CASSYAGSYGYTF. The CDR3 DNA follows: TGTGCCAGCAGTTACGCAGGGAGCTATGGCTACACCTTC.

This clone has a single count. This rearrangement joins TRBV6-5 to TRBJ2-7, with D possibly being TRBD1 (6 bases). V dropped 5 bases and J dropped 5 bases, with 13 bases sitting between them. CDR1 and CDR2 (germline): MNHEY, SVGAGI. There are 13 residues in the CDR3. CDR3 in amino acids: CASSLVGADEQYF. CDR3 bases: TGTGCCAGCAGTCTAGTGGGGGCCGACGAGCAGTACTTC.

The chain carries TRBV18 and TRBJ1-1; D gene uncertain. The CDR3 is 13 amino acids. The germline V gene encodes CDR1 KGHSH and CDR2 LQKENI. Trimming cost V 2 bases and J 2 bases, with 6 bases left between them. CDR3 coding DNA: TGTGCCAGCTCACCATTAATCAACACTGAAGCTTTCTTT. Translation: CASSPLINTEAFF.

The chain links TRBV7-9 to TRBJ2-6; D is undetermined. The germline gives CDR1 SEHNR, CDR2 FQNEAQ (reference sequence). Trimming took 1 base from V and 2 from J, leaving 9 bases between them. The CDR3 is made up of 16 amino acids. Here the CDR3 reads CASSLEPSAGANVLTF. The DNA for the CDR3 is TGTGCCAGCAGCTTAGAACCCTCGGCTGGGGCCAACGTCCTGACTTTC.

The genes are TRBV6-5 and TRBJ1-5; D is undetermined. Germline lookup yields CDR1 MNHEY and CDR2 SVGAGI. Trimming stripped 0 bases from V and 1 base from J, with 10 bases between. CDR3 length equals 16 residues. The CDR3 region is CASSYSRLSSNQPQHF. The DNA of the CDR3 is TGTGCCAGCAGTTACTCGAGGTTATCGAGCAATCAGCCCCAGCATTTT.

This clone appeared a few times. The chain recombines TRBV4-3 with TRBJ1-1; tentatively, D is TRBD1 (5 bases). Trimming pared 5 bases from V and 3 bases from J, leaving 10 bases between. Germline-derived CDR1 and CDR2 are LGHNA and YSLEER. The CDR3 runs 13 residues. The CDR3 DNA is TGCGCCAGCAGCGCCATCAGGGACACTGAAGCTTTCTTT. It encodes CASSAIRDTEAFF.

This rearrangement joins TRBV4-3 to TRBJ1-2; D might be TRBD1 (5 bases). V lost 3 bases and J 6 bases, leaving 17 bases between the germline ends. The germline V gene encodes CDR1 LGHNA and CDR2 YSLEER. CDR3 length: 15 residues. Here the CDR3 reads CASSQSRGLGHGYTF. Written as DNA, the CDR3 is TGCGCCAGCAGCCAGTCGAGGGGCCTCGGTCATGGCTACACCTTC.

A few counts support this clone. The chain combines TRBV2 with TRBJ1-1; D might be TRBD1 (5 bases). Germline lookup yields CDR1 SNHLY and CDR2 FYNNEI. This CDR3 has 13 residues. V was clipped by 6 bases and J by 10 bases, with 18 bases between them. The CDR3 DNA reads as TGTGCCAGCAGCGCCGGATCAGGGATGGGAGCTTTCTTT. The encoded protein is CASSAGSGMGAFF. Supplemented by reference TRBV2 and TRBJ1-1, the full variable domain reads EPEVTQTPSHQVTQMGQEVILRCVPISNHLYFYWYRQILGQKVEFLVSFYNNEISEKSEIFDDQFSVERPDGSNFTLKIRSTKLEDSAMYFCASSAGSGMGAFFGQGTRLTVV.

The V gene is TRBV25-1, the J gene TRBJ2-7, with a weak D call TRBD2 (6 bases). Trimming left V 6 bases short and J 2 bases short, with 14 bases between. This CDR3 is 14 amino acids long. Per the germline V gene, CDR1 is MGHDK and CDR2 is SYGVNS. CDR3 protein: CASRPRRDPYEQYF. Here the CDR3 DNA reads TGTGCCAGCAGGCCCCGGCGGGACCCCTACGAGCAGTACTTC.

V is TRBV30 and J is TRBJ2-1; 11 bases map to TRBD2. This CDR3 is 15 amino acids long. J lost 6 bases, V lost 0 bases, and 4 bases had no gene match. CDR1 is GTSNPN, CDR2 SVGIG, per germline (reference sequence). CDR3 DNA: TGTGCCTGGAGTGTAAGCCTAGCGGGGGGCAATGAGCAGTTCTTC. It specifies CAWSVSLAGGNEQFF. Variable domain in full (rest from reference TRBV30 and TRBJ2-1): SQTIHQWPATLVQPVGSPLSLECTVEGTSNPNLYWYRQAAGRGLQLLFYSVGIGQISSEVPQNLSASRPQDRQFILSSKKLLLSDSGFYLCAWSVSLAGGNEQFFGPGTRLTVL.

The rearrangement links TRBV27 to TRBJ1-5, with TRBD1 as a possible D gene (6 bases). The germline V gene has CDR1 MNHEY and CDR2 SMNVEV (reference sequence). Trimming pared 2 bases from V and 1 base from J, leaving 12 bases between. This CDR3 has 16 residues. CDR3 loop: CASSLTWGHSNQPQHF. Written as DNA, the CDR3 is TGTGCCAGCAGTTTAACGTGGGGGCACAGCAATCAGCCCCAGCATTTT.

The chain is built from TRBV5-4 and TRBJ2-1; 10 positions match TRBD2. Germline CDR1 is SGHNT and CDR2 is YYREEE (reference sequence). V dropped 4 bases and J dropped 4; count of bases not matched to a gene: 8. The CDR3 has 16 residues. As DNA, the CDR3 is TGTGCCAGCAGCGTTAAGCGGGGGGGCTTGTACAATGAGCAGTTCTTC. Its protein is CASSVKRGGLYNEQFF.

The chain has TRBV5-4 and TRBJ2-7; 7 positions agree with TRBD1. Trimming removed 5 bases from V and 1 base from J; junction bases left unmatched: 3. Germline V CDR1 and CDR2: SGHNT, YYREEE (reference sequence). The CDR3 sequence is 13 residues long. The CDR3 DNA reads as TGTGCCAGCAGTTACAGGGGTTCCTACGAGCAGTACTTC. Its translation: CASSYRGSYEQYF.

V and J are TRBV27 and TRBJ2-7, with TRBD1 matching 8 bases. The ends lost 6 bases at V and 4 bases at J; junction bases unmatched: 11. The CDR3 is made up of 15 amino acids. Germline CDR1 and CDR2: MNHEY and SMNVEV (reference sequence). This CDR3 is CASSSDREHRYEQYF. The CDR3, as DNA: TGTGCCAGCAGCTCGGACAGGGAACACCGTTACGAGCAGTACTTC.

This clone was seen only once. The chain is built from TRBV7-9 and TRBJ2-3; unclear D gene. This CDR3 comprises 13 residues. Germline CDR1 reads SEHNR; CDR2 reads FQNEAQ (reference sequence). V lost 7 bases and J lost 5, with 13 bases in between. As DNA, the CDR3 is TGTGCCAGCACCCTAGATCACCGAGATACGCAGTATTTT. Amino acids: CASTLDHRDTQYF.

V usage is TRBV27 and J usage is TRBJ2-1; 13 positions agree with TRBD2. CDR3 length: 15 amino acids. Trimming at V came to 7 bases and at J to 5 bases, leaving 5 bases not matched to a gene. Per the germline V gene, CDR1 is MNHEY and CDR2 is SMNVEV (reference sequence). The CDR3 nucleotides are TGTGCCAGCACCGAGGGGACTAGCGGGAACAATGAGCAGTTCTTC. This encodes CASTEGTSGNNEQFF.

The V gene is TRBV5-4, the J gene TRBJ2-2; 9 bases are shared with TRBD1. Germline V gene sequence: CDR1 SGHNT, CDR2 YYREEE (reference sequence). The junction had 2 bases not matched to a gene; V was cut back by 0 bases and J by 5 bases. This CDR3 is built from 15 residues. In DNA, the CDR3 is TGTGCCAGCAGCTTGGGACAGGGGGTGACCGGGGAGCTGTTTTTT. It translates to CASSLGQGVTGELFF.

The genes are TRBV28 and TRBJ1-5, with D possibly being TRBD1 (5 bases). From germline, CDR1 is MDHEN and CDR2 SYDVKM. The length of the CDR3 is 15 residues. Trimming left V 2 bases short and J 2 bases short, with 10 bases between. The CDR3 coding sequence is TGTGCCAGCAGTTTACTAATAGGGGGCAATCAGCCCCAGCATTTT. Its protein is CASSLLIGGNQPQHF.

The chain combines TRBV7-8 with TRBJ2-1, with no clear D. The CDR3 is 17 amino acids. V shed 2 bases and J shed 0 bases, with 14 bases lying between them. Germline V lookup: CDR1 SGHVS, CDR2 FQNEAQ. Here the CDR3 reads CASSLLEGRSSYNEQFF. DNA for the CDR3: TGTGCCAGCAGCTTATTGGAAGGCCGTTCCTCCTACAATGAGCAGTTCTTC.

This clone has a single count. J is TRBJ1-3 and V is TRBV19, with 8 bases that match TRBD1. The CDR3 is 17 residues long. The trim removed 4 bases at V and 1 base at J, leaving 9 bases unmatched. Germline V gene sequence: CDR1 LNHDA, CDR2 SQIVND (reference sequence). Here the CDR3 DNA reads TGTGCCAGTAGTAACCCGGGACAGGCTACTTCTGGAAACACCATATATTTT. Translated, it gives CASSNPGQATSGNTIYF.

The chain has TRBV5-8 and TRBJ2-3; 7 nucleotides align to TRBD2. CDR1 and CDR2 (germline): SGHTS, YDEGEE. J lost 5 bases, V lost 4 bases, and 4 bases had no gene match. The CDR3 runs to 13 residues. CDR3 DNA sequence: TGTGCCAGCAGCCTCCCTAGCGGAGATACGCAGTATTTT. Residues: CASSLPSGDTQYF.

The chain has TRBV6-4 and TRBJ2-2; unclear D gene. The V gene lost 4 bases and the J gene lost 3 bases, with 9 bases spanning the gap. Germline V CDR1 and CDR2: MRHNA, SNTAGT. The CDR3 length is 14 residues. The CDR3: CASSAVWHTGELFF. DNA of the CDR3: TGTGCCAGCAGTGCTGTTTGGCACACCGGGGAGCTGTTTTTT.

This chain uses TRBV25-1 with TRBJ1-4; tentative D call: TRBD1 (6 bases). V was clipped by 1 base and J by 11 bases, with 14 bases between them. The CDR3 covers 14 residues. Germline CDR1 is MGHDK and CDR2 is SYGVNS. In nucleotides, the CDR3 is TGTGCCAGCAGTGAATCGGTAGGGGGACTGAAACTGTTTTTT. Its protein product is CASSESVGGLKLFF.

This chain links TRBV6-5 with TRBJ1-2; TRBD1 agrees at 10 bases. The CDR3 length is 15 residues. The V gene's germline CDR1 is MNHEY and CDR2 SVGAGI. Trimming removed 0 bases from V and 6 bases from J; junction bases left unmatched: 4. CDR3 coding DNA: TGTGCCAGCAGTTACTCCGGGACAGGGGTTAATGGCTACACCTTC. It yields the protein CASSYSGTGVNGYTF.